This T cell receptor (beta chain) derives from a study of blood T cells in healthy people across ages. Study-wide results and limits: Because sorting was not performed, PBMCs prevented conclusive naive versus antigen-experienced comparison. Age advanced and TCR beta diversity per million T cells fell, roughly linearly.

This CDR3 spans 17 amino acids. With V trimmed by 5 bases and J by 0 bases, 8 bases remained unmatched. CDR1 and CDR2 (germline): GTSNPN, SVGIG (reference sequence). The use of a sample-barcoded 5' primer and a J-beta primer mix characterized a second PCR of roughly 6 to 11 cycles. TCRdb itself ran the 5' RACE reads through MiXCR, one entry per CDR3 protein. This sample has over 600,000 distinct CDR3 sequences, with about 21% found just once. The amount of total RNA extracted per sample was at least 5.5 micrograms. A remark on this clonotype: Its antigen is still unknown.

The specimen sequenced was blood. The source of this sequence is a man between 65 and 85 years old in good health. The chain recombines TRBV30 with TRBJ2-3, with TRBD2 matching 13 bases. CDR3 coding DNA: TGTGCCTGGTCACGGGGACTAGCGGGATCTAGCACAGATACGCAGTATTTT. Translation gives CAWSRGLAGSSTDTQYF.